The 15 T cell receptor beta chains below all came from one sample that was sequenced in a study of persistence of HIV-infected CD4 T cells. Cells were stimulated with overlapping HIV-1 Gag 15-mer peptides. Sorted nonresponding memory CD4+ T cells were CD40L-negative, CD69-negative, CD45RO-high. The immunoSEQ assay was version 4, run in survey mode. Only in-frame clones appear in the TCRdb table, and some are missing; sequencing was by immunoSEQ multiplex PCR. The profile shows roughly 64,000 clones, 70% to 75% of them singletons. Antigens of these TCRs are unknown. This material consisted of CD4+ T cells sorted from PBMCs after roughly 18-hour stimulation, taken from a patient who received antiretroviral therapy. The receptor source for this set is an adult man with HIV who was CMV-seropositive.

V is TRBV5-6 and J is TRBJ2-7; 8 bases are shared with TRBD2. The V and J ends lost 10 bases and 6 bases, in that order; junction bases with no gene match: 15. There are 14 residues in the CDR3. The germline gives CDR1 SGHDT, CDR2 YYEEEE. The CDR3, as DNA: TGTGCCTCTACCCCGGGACTAGGGCCCTCCGAGCAGTACTTC. Amino acids: CASTPGLGPSEQYF.

The CDR3 DNA follows: TGTGCCAGCAGCCTGGACAGCTATGGCTACACCTTC. This gives the protein CASSLDSYGYTF. J is TRBJ1-2 and V is TRBV9, with D perhaps matching TRBD1 (6 bases). V lost 4 bases, J lost 4 bases, and 8 bases lay in between. Germline V gene lookup returns CDR1 SGDLS and CDR2 YYNGEE. The CDR3 has 12 amino acids.

In its sample, this clone was seen a few times. The chain employs TRBV19 and TRBJ2-2; 8 bases are shared with TRBD1. Germline V gene sequence: CDR1 LNHDA, CDR2 SQIVND (reference sequence). This CDR3 has 14 amino acids. After removal of 5 bases from V and 5 bases from J, the junction contained 4 bases not matched to a gene. CDR3 DNA sequence: TGTGCCAGTAGTCCGACAGGGGATACCGGGGAGCTGTTTTTT. As protein: CASSPTGDTGELFF.

The chain employs TRBV5-1 and TRBJ1-1, with a possible D match to TRBD1 (6 bases). Germline V gene sequence: CDR1 SGHRS, CDR2 YFSETQ. With 7 bases removed from V and 1 base from J, the gap between germline ends came to 14 bases. This CDR3 is built from 14 residues. The CDR3 sequence is CASADQGKNTEAFF. Written as DNA, the CDR3 is TGCGCCAGCGCAGACCAGGGGAAGAACACTGAAGCTTTCTTT. Full variable domain (missing parts from reference TRBV5-1 and TRBJ1-1): KAGVTQTPRYLIKTRGQQVTLSCSPISGHRSVSWYQQTPGQGLQFLFEYFSETQRNKGNFPGRFSGRQFSNSRSEMNVSTLELGDSALYLCASADQGKNTEAFFGQGTRLTVV.

This clone was observed a handful of times. This sequence joins TRBV2 and TRBJ2-3; D remains ambiguous. The CDR3 has 11 residues. Germline V gene data show CDR1 as SNHLY and CDR2 as FYNNEI. V shed 8 bases and J shed 8 bases, with 11 bases lying between them. As DNA, the CDR3 is TGTGCCAGCGGGATATTGGGTACGCAGTATTTT. It yields the protein CASGILGTQYF.

V is TRBV6-1 and J is TRBJ1-1; 7 bases are shared with TRBD1. Germline CDR1 and CDR2: MNHNS and SASEGT. The CDR3 runs to 15 residues. V trimming: 0 bases; J trimming: 4 bases; junction bases outside the gene matches: 5. This chain's CDR3 is CASSEAPRGGTEAFF. As DNA, the CDR3 is TGTGCCAGCAGTGAAGCGCCCAGGGGGGGCACTGAAGCTTTCTTT.

This clone was seen only a few times. This rearrangement joins TRBV19 to TRBJ1-1; D possibly corresponds to TRBD1 (5 bases). The V end was cut by 8 bases, the J end by 5 bases, with 15 bases between. CDR3 length: 13 residues. Germline V CDR1 and CDR2: LNHDA, SQIVND (reference sequence). The CDR3 nucleotides read TGTGCCAGTGGTAACCAGGGAGAGACTGAAGCTTTCTTT. This codes for CASGNQGETEAFF.

The rearrangement links TRBV2 to TRBJ2-2; D might be TRBD2 (6 bases). V was cut by 2 bases and J by 5 bases, with 9 bases left in between. In germline, CDR1 is SNHLY, CDR2 FYNNEI. This CDR3 is 14 amino acids long. The CDR3 bases are TGTGCCAGCAGTGAATCGGAGGGAACCGGGGAGCTGTTTTTT. It yields the protein CASSESEGTGELFF.

V usage is TRBV4-1 and J usage is TRBJ1-3; a weak D match, TRBD1 (5 bases). The germline V gene has CDR1 MGHRA and CDR2 YSYEKL. The CDR3 sequence is 15 residues long. V shed 2 bases and J shed 2 bases, with 10 bases lying between them. The CDR3 nucleotides are TGCGCCAGCAGCCAAATGAGGGGAACTGGAAACACCATATATTTT. This encodes CASSQMRGTGNTIYF.

This clone was observed a handful of times. The chain joins TRBV2 to TRBJ1-3; D not certain. CDR3 length: 14 amino acids. CDR1 and CDR2 from the germline V gene are SNHLY and FYNNEI. The V gene lost 8 bases and the J gene lost 0 bases, with 11 bases spanning the gap. This chain's CDR3 is CASRPTSSGNTIYF. The CDR3 nucleotides read TGTGCCAGCCGCCCGACTTCCTCTGGAAACACCATATATTTT. The full variable domain, with the rest looked up from reference TRBV2 and TRBJ1-3, is EPEVTQTPSHQVTQMGQEVILRCVPISNHLYFYWYRQILGQKVEFLVSFYNNEISEKSEIFDDQFSVERPDGSNFTLKIRSTKLEDSAMYFCASRPTSSGNTIYFGEGSWLTVV.

V usage is TRBV2 and J usage is TRBJ1-1; D not resolved. CDR3 length equals 12 residues. V gave up 7 bases and J gave up 0 bases, with 6 bases separating them. CDR1 and CDR2 (germline): SNHLY, FYNNEI. The CDR3: CASTRMNTEAFF. Written as DNA, the CDR3 is TGTGCCAGCACCCGGATGAACACTGAAGCTTTCTTT.

This chain joins TRBV6-6 and TRBJ1-2; 7 bases match TRBD1. The V gene's germline CDR1 is MNHNY and CDR2 SVGAGI (reference sequence). The CDR3 extends over 15 amino acids. The junction had 5 bases not matched to a gene; V was cut back by 4 bases and J by 0 bases. DNA of the CDR3: TGTGCCAGCAGTTTCTCAGGGGGTGCTAACTATGGCTACACCTTC. Encoded protein: CASSFSGGANYGYTF.

The V and J genes are TRBV5-1 and TRBJ2-7, with D possibly matching TRBD2 (6 bases). CDR1 and CDR2 (germline): SGHRS, YFSETQ. The CDR3 totals 15 residues. V was shortened by 4 bases and J by 2 bases, with 16 bases between the two germline ends. The CDR3 nucleotides are TGCGCCAGCAGCCCGGGTGTGGGGGGAACCTACGAGCAGTACTTC. Protein product: CASSPGVGGTYEQYF. Full variable domain (remainder filled in from reference TRBV5-1 and TRBJ2-7): KAGVTQTPRYLIKTRGQQVTLSCSPISGHRSVSWYQQTPGQGLQFLFEYFSETQRNKGNFPGRFSGRQFSNSRSEMNVSTLELGDSALYLCASSPGVGGTYEQYFGPGTRLTVT.

V and J are TRBV28 and TRBJ2-3; 16 bases match TRBD2. V was pared by 6 bases and J by 4 bases, with 13 bases of the junction left unmatched. The CDR3 runs 19 residues. Germline V CDR1 and CDR2: MDHEN, SYDVKM. The CDR3 nucleotides are TGTGCCAGCAGCCCGTTCCCGGGACTAGCGGGGGGGCACGCAGATACGCAGTATTTT. Its protein is CASSPFPGLAGGHADTQYF.

This chain uses TRBV28 with TRBJ1-6; TRBD1 agrees at 8 bases. Germline trimming cut 6 bases from V and 10 bases from J; bases unmatched to any gene: 11. CDR1 and CDR2 (germline): MDHEN, SYDVKM. The CDR3 has 15 residues. CDR3 DNA sequence: TGTGCCAGCAGGGGAATGGACAGGGAAGGATCACCCCTCCACTTT. It yields the protein CASRGMDREGSPLHF. Using reference TRBV28 and TRBJ1-6 for the parts outside the CDR3, the full variable domain is DVKVTQSSRYLVKRTGEKVFLECVQDMDHENMFWYRQDPGLGLRLIYFSYDVKMKEKGDIPEGYSVSREKKERFSLILESASTNQTSMYLCASRGMDREGSPLHFGNGTRLTVT.